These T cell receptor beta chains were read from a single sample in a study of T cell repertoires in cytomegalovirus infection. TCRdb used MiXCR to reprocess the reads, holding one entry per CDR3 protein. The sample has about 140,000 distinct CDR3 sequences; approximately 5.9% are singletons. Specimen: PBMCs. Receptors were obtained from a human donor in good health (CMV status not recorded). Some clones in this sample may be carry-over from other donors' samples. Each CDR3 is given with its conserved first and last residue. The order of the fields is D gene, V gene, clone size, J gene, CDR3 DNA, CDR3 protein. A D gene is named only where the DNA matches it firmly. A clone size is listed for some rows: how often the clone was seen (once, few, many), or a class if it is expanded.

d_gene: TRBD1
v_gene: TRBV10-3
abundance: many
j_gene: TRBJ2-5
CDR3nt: TGTGCCATAGGAGGACAGGGATTATGGACCCAGTACTTC
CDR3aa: CAIGGQGLWTQYF

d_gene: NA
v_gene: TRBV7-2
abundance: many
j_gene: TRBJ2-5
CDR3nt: TGTGCCAGCAGTCCCGCGGGGTGGTACCAAGAGACCCAGTACTTC
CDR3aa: CASSPAGWYQETQYF

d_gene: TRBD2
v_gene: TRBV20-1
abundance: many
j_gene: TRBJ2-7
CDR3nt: TGCAGTGCTAGAAAGGCGACTAGCGGGGCCTACGAGCAGTACTTC
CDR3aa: CSARKATSGAYEQYF

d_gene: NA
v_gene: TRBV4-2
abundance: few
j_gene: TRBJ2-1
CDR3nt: TGTGCCAGCAGCCAAGGGGGGGGGCAAGGCAATGAGCAGTTCTTC
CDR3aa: CASSQGGGQGNEQFF

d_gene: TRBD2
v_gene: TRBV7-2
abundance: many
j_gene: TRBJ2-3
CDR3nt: TGTGCCAGCAGCCCCAAGCGGGGGATGAGCACGCAGTATTTT
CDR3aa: CASSPKRGMSTQYF

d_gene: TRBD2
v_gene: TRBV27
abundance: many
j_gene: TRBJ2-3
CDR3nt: TGTGCCAGTACGACAGGGAGGCGCGCGGGGGGGGCAGATACGCAGTATTTT
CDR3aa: CASTTGRRAGGADTQYF

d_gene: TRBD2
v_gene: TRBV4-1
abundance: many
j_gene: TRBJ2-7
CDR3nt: TGCGCCAGCAGCGTTTTAGGAAGCGGGGCGTCCTACGAGCAGTACTTC
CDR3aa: CASSVLGSGASYEQYF

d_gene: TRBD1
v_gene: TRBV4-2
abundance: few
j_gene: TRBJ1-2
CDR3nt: TGTGCCAGCAGCCAAGTGGGACAGGGGGCAGATGGCTACACCTTC
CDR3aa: CASSQVGQGADGYTF

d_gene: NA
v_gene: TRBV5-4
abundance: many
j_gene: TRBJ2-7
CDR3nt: TGTGCCAGCAGCACGGAGAACTACGAGCAGTACTTC
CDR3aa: CASSTENYEQYF

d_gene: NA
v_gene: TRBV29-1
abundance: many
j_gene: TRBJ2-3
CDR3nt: TGCAGCGTACCCCACAGAGGGGCAGATACGCAGTATTTT
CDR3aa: CSVPHRGADTQYF

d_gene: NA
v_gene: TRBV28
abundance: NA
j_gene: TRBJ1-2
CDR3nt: TGTGCCAGCAGCCTTGGGGTCGTCGGTGGCTACACCTTC
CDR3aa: CASSLGVVGGYTF

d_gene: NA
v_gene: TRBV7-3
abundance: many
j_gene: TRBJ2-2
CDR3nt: TGTGCCAGCAGCTTCGGAACCTACACCGGGGAGCTGTTTTTT
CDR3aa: CASSFGTYTGELFF

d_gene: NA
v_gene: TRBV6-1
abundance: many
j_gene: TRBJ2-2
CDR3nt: TGTGCCAGCAGCCCCCCTGGCTACGGGGAGCTGTTTTTT
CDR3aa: CASSPPGYGELFF

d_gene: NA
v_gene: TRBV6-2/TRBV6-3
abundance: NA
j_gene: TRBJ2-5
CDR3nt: TGTGCCAGCAGTTACCGCCCCCCACGGAGGGAGACCCAGTACTTC
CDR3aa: CASSYRPPRRETQYF

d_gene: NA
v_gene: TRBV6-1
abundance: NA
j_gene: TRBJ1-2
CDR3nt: TGTGCCAGCAGAAACAGGGAGGGGAACTATGGCTACACCTTC
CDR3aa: CASRNREGNYGYTF

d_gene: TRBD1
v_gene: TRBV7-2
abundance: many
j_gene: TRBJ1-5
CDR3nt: TGTGCCAGCAGCTTAAGGGGGCTCAAAGCCGGCTTAAATCAGCCCCAGCATTTT
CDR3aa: CASSLRGLKAGLNQPQHF

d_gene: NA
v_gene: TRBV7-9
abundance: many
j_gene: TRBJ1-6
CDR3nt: TGTGCCAGCAGCTTCGAGGTTTATAATTCACCCCTCCACTTT
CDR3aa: CASSFEVYNSPLHF

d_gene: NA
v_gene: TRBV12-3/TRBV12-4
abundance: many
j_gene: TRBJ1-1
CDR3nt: TGTGCCAGCAGTCCAACAGGTTCTGAAGCTTTCTTT
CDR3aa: CASSPTGSEAFF

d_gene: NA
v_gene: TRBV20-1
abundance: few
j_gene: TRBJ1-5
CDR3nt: TGCAGTGCTCCGACAGGTAGCAATCAGCCCCAGCATTTT
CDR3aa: CSAPTGSNQPQHF

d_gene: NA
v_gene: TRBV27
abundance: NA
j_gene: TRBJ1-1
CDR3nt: TGTGCCAGCACCCTAGATGGACGGAACACTGAAGCTTTCTTT
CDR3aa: CASTLDGRNTEAFF

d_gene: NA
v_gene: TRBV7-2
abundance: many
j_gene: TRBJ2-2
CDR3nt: TGTGCCAGCAGCTTAGATGGTCGGGGCTGGGACCGATACACCGGGGAGCTGTTTTTT
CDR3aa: CASSLDGRGWDRYTGELFF

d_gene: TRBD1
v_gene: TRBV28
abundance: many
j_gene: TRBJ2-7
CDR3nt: TGTGCCAGCAGGGGGACAGGATCTATCCGCTACGAGCAGTACTTC
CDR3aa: CASRGTGSIRYEQYF

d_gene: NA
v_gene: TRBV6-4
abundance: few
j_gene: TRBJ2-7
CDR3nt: TGTGCCAGCAGTGCGGAACTGGGGGTTATGTACGAGCAGTACTTC
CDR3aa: CASSAELGVMYEQYF

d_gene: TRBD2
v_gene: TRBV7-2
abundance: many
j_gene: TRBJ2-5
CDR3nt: TGTGCCAGCAGCCGGCTAGCGGGGGCTCGAGAGACCCAGTACTTC
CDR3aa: CASSRLAGARETQYF

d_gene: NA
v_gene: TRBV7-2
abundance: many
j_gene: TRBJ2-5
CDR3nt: TGTGCCAGCAGCTTCGCTCTAGGAGAGACCCAGTACTTC
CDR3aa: CASSFALGETQYF

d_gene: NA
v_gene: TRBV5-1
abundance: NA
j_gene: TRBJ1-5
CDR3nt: TGCGCCAGCAGTTTTGACGGGAATAGCAATCAGCCCCAGCATTTT
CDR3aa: CASSFDGNSNQPQHF

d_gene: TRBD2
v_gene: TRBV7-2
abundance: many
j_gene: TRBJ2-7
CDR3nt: TGTGCCAGCAGCTTAGTAGGAGGGCGGGGGGGCGACTACGAGCAGTACTTC
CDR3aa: CASSLVGGRGGDYEQYF

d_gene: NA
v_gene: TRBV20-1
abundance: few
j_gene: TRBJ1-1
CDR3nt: TGCAGTGCTAGGGCCAGGGCAGGGAACACTGAAGCTTTCTTT
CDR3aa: CSARARAGNTEAFF

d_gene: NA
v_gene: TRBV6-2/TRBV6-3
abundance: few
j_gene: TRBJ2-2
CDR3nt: TGTGCCAGCAGTTACTCGATACAGAGAGCGAACACCGGGGAGCTGTTTTTT
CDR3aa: CASSYSIQRANTGELFF

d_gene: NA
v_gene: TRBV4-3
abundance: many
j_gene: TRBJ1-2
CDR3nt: TGCGCCAGCAGCCAAGAGAGAGCAAGCTATGGCTACACCTTC
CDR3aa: CASSQERASYGYTF

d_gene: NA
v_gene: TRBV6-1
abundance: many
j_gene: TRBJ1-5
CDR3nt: TGTGCCAGCAGCCAGACGGGAGTTAGCAATCAGCCCCAGCATTTT
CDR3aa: CASSQTGVSNQPQHF

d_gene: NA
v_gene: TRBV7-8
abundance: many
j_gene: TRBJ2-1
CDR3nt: TGTGCCAGCAGCTTAGCGCGTGACAGTTACAATGAGCAGTTCTTC
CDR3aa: CASSLARDSYNEQFF

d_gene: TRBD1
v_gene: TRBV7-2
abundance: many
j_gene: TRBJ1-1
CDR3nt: TGTGCCAGCAGCTACCAGGGGGCGCGAAACACTGAAGCTTTCTTT
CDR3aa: CASSYQGARNTEAFF

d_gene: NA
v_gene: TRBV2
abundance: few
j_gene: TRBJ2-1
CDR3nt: TGTGCCAGCAGTGATGCGACAGGCTACAATGAGCAGTTCTTC
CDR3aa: CASSDATGYNEQFF

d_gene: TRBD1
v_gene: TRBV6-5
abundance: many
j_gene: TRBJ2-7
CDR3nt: TGTGCCAGCAGAACAGGGGTTGCATACGAGCAGTACTTC
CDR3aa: CASRTGVAYEQYF

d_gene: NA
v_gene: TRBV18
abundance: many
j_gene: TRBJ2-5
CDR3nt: TGTGCCAGCTCTCCCTACAATGCACAAGAGACCCAGTACTTC
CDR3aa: CASSPYNAQETQYF

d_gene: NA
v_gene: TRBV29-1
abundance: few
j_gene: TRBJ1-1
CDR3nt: TGCAGCGTGGACAGTGGCCGCGGGGACACTGAAGCTTTCTTT
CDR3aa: CSVDSGRGDTEAFF

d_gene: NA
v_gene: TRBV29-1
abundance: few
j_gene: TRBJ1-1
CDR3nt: TGCAGCGTGTTCAGGGAGGGCGCTGAAGCTTTCTTT
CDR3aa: CSVFREGAEAFF

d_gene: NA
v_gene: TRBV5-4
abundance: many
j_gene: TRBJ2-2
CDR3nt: TGTGCCAGCAGGGCGAACACCGGGGAGCTGTTTTTT
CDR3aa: CASRANTGELFF

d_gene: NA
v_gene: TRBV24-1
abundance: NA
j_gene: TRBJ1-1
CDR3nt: TGTGCCACCAGCGAAGCCGTCAACACTGAAGCTTTCTTT
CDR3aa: CATSEAVNTEAFF

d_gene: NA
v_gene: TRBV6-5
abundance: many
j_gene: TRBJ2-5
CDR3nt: TGTGCCAGCAGTACCAAAAGATCCGGGGTAGGGGAGACCCAGTACTTC
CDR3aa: CASSTKRSGVGETQYF

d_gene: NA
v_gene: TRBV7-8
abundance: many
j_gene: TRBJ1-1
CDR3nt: TGTGCCAGCAGCTTTCAGGAGAACACTGAAGCTTTCTTT
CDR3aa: CASSFQENTEAFF

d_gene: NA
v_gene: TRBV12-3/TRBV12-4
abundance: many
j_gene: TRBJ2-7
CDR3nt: TGTGCCAGCAGATCCGGGACTGAGTCCTACGAGCAGTACTTC
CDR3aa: CASRSGTESYEQYF

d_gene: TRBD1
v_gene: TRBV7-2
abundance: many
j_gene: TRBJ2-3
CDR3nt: TGTGCCAGCGGCTTGATGACAGGGGGGATTGGCGATACGCAGTATTTT
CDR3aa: CASGLMTGGIGDTQYF